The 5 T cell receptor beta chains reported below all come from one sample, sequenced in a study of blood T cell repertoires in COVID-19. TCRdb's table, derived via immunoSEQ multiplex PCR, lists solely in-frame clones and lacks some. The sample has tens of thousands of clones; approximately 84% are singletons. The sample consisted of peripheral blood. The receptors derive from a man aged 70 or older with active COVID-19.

CDR3 loop: CASPNEQFF. In nucleotides, the CDR3 is TGTGCCAGCCCGAATGAGCAGTTCTTC. The chain employs TRBV27 and TRBJ2-1; the D is unclear. CDR1 and CDR2 (germline): MNHEY, SMNVEV (reference sequence). CDR3 length: 9 amino acids. V dropped 8 bases and J dropped 7 bases, with 3 bases sitting between them.

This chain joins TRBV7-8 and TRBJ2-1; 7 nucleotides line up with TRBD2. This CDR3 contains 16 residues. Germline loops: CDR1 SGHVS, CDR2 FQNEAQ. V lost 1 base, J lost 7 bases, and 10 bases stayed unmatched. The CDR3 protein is CASSLVTASGENEQFF. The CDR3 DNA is TGTGCCAGCAGCTTAGTGACGGCTAGCGGTGAGAATGAGCAGTTCTTC.

The CDR3 DNA is TGTGCCAGCAGCCAAGATAAGGCTAGGTTGCAGTTCTTC. It is translated as CASSQDKARLQFF. The chain uses TRBV3-1 (or the pseudogene TRBV3-2) and TRBJ2-1; D unresolved. The CDR3 has 13 amino acids. CDR1 LGHDT and CDR2 YNNKEL come from the germline V gene (reference sequence). Trimming removed 0 bases at V and 12 bases at J, with 12 bases between.

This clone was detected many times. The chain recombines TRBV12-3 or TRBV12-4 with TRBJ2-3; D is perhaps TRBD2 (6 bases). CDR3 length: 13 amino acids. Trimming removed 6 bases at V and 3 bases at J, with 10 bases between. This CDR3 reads CASSSRGTDTQYF. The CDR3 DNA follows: TGTGCCAGCAGCTCCCGGGGGACAGATACGCAGTATTTT.

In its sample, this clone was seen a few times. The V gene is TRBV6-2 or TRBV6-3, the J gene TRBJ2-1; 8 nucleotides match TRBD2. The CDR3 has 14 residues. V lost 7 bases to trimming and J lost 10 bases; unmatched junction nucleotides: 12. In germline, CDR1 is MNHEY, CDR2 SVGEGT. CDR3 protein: CASTPPGLVNEQFF. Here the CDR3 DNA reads TGTGCCAGCACCCCCCCGGGACTAGTGAACGAGCAGTTCTTC.